This passage covers 18 T cell receptor beta chains from one sample sequenced in a study of human T cells and chemical hapten exposure. The time point was: patch test 3, about 24 weeks after DPC sensitization. Treatment specified: therapeutic diphenylcyclopropenone sensitization with weekly scalp DPC. TCRdb reprocessed the RACE reads with MiXCR, giving one entry per CDR3 protein. The data show around 200,000 distinct CDR3 sequences, under 25% seen once. Sequencing was performed on whole blood, taken in connection with sensitization to the hapten diphenylcyclopropenone (DPC). The receptors stem from a woman aged 35 to 49 with alopecia areata. Some clones in this sample may be carry-over from other donors' samples.

The chain carries TRBV6-6 and TRBJ2-1; 8 bases line up with TRBD1. The CDR3 contains 17 residues. The junction had 10 bases not matched to a gene; V was cut back by 2 bases and J by 4 bases. CDR1 MNHNY and CDR2 SVGAGI come from the germline V gene (reference sequence). The CDR3 DNA reads TGTGCCAGCAGTTACCGGGTCGGGACAGGACTTTACAATGAGCAGTTCTTC. Its translation: CASSYRVGTGLYNEQFF.

This clonotype appeared a few times. V usage is TRBV20-1 and J usage is TRBJ1-1; 8 nucleotides line up with TRBD1. The CDR3 is 14 residues long. V was pared by 3 bases and J by 4 bases, with 7 bases of the junction left unmatched. Germline V gene data show CDR1 as DFQATT and CDR2 as SNEGSKA (reference sequence). The CDR3 reads CSASTGQGGTEAFF. The CDR3 DNA follows: TGCAGTGCTAGCACAGGACAGGGAGGCACTGAAGCTTTCTTT.

This chain connects TRBV5-1 to TRBJ2-6, with 8 nucleotides matching TRBD1. The CDR3 sequence is 17 residues long. Germline-derived CDR1 and CDR2 are SGHRS and YFSETQ. J gave up 4 bases and V 4 bases, and 10 bases lay outside the gene matches. CDR3 amino acids: CASSLPGTGTGANVLTF. For the CDR3, the DNA is TGCGCCAGCAGCCTCCCAGGGACAGGTACCGGGGCCAACGTCCTGACTTTC.

This clonotype has a count of ten or more. The rearrangement uses TRBV7-9 and TRBJ2-5; D gene unclear. Per germline, CDR1 SEHNR and CDR2 FQNEAQ (reference sequence). The CDR3 is 14 residues long. Trimming took off 3 bases at V and 2 bases at J, with 10 bases between the two ends. CDR3 loop: CASSFGREQETQYF. In DNA, the CDR3 is TGTGCCAGCAGCTTTGGGCGTGAGCAAGAGACCCAGTACTTC. Full variable domain (remainder filled in from reference TRBV7-9 and TRBJ2-5): DTGVSQNPRHKITKRGQNVTFRCDPISEHNRLYWYRQTLGQGPEFLTYFQNEAQLEKSRLLSDRFSAERPKGSFSTLEIQRTEQGDSAMYLCASSFGREQETQYFGPGTRLLVL.

The chain carries TRBV24-1 and TRBJ2-1, with 14 bases matching TRBD2. CDR3 length equals 18 residues. In germline, CDR1 is KGHDR, CDR2 SFDVKD. The ends lost 2 bases at V and 10 bases at J; junction bases unmatched: 12. The DNA for the CDR3 is TGTGCCACCAGTGATTCCGGGACTAGCGGGAGAGCCCTCAGAGAGCAGTTCTTC. It encodes CATSDSGTSGRALREQFF.

This clonotype was seen a few times. The chain joins TRBV7-6 to TRBJ1-1; 7 bases agree with TRBD1. CDR3 length equals 13 residues. Germline CDR1 is SGHVS and CDR2 is FNYEAQ. V lost 6 bases, J lost 4 bases, and 5 bases stayed unmatched. CDR3 in DNA: TGTGCCAGCAGGGCCCCAGGGGGCACTGAAGCTTTCTTT. Translation: CASRAPGGTEAFF. Full variable domain (outside the CDR3, taken from reference TRBV7-6 and TRBJ1-1): GAGVSQSPRYKVTKRGQDVALRCDPISGHVSLYWYRQALGQGPEFLTYFNYEAQQDKSGLPNDRFSAERPEGSISTLTIQRTEQRDSAMYRCASRAPGGTEAFFGQGTRLTVV.

The V gene is TRBV6-6, the J gene TRBJ1-4; a weak D match, TRBD1 (5 bases). The CDR3 extends over 13 amino acids. Germline loops: CDR1 MNHNY, CDR2 SVGAGI (reference sequence). V lost 7 bases, J lost 6 bases, and 12 bases lay in between. CDR3 sequence reads: CASIQGVDEKLFF. CDR3 DNA sequence: TGTGCCAGCATCCAGGGAGTCGATGAAAAACTGTTTTTT.

This clonotype has just a few counts. The chain links TRBV10-3 to TRBJ1-1; TRBD1 matches at 9 bases. This CDR3 has 13 residues. Trimming at V came to 9 bases and at J to 6 bases, leaving 8 bases not matched to a gene. Per germline, CDR1 ENHRY and CDR2 SYGVKD. CDR3 in DNA: TGTGCCATGAGGACAGGGGAGTCCGCTGAAGCTTTCTTT. This encodes CAMRTGESAEAFF.

The rearrangement joins TRBV30 to TRBJ2-3; D gene uncertain. The CDR3 runs to 14 residues. CDR1 is GTSNPN and CDR2 is SVGIG in the germline V gene (reference sequence). V lost 0 bases and J lost 8, with 15 bases in between. The DNA of the CDR3 is TGTGCCTGGAGTGTCGCTCAGACAAAAATTACGCAGTATTTT. Translating gives CAWSVAQTKITQYF. The whole variable domain, filled in from reference TRBV30 and TRBJ2-3, reads SQTIHQWPATLVQPVGSPLSLECTVEGTSNPNLYWYRQAAGRGLQLLFYSVGIGQISSEVPQNLSASRPQDRQFILSSKKLLLSDSGFYLCAWSVAQTKITQYFGPGTRLTVL.

This chain connects TRBV6-5 to TRBJ2-7; TRBD2 matches 8 bases. Germline CDR1 reads MNHEY; CDR2 reads SVGAGI. The CDR3 runs 16 residues. The V gene end was trimmed by 0 bases and the J gene end by 2 bases; junction bases not matched to a gene: 6. In nucleotides, the CDR3 is TGTGCCAGCAGTTACTCCGTGGCGGGGGGTACCTACGAGCAGTACTTC. Translated, it gives CASSYSVAGGTYEQYF.

The CDR3 sequence: CAISDVVSPYEQYF. CDR3 bases: TGTGCCATCAGTGACGTCGTGAGCCCCTACGAGCAGTACTTC. This sequence joins TRBV10-3 and TRBJ2-7; no clear D. The V gene's germline CDR1 is ENHRY and CDR2 SYGVKD. V lost 3 bases, J lost 2 bases, and 11 bases lay in between. This CDR3 comprises 14 residues.

The chain employs TRBV6-5 and TRBJ2-7, with a possible D match to TRBD1 (6 bases). From germline, CDR1 is MNHEY and CDR2 SVGAGI. The germline V and J ends were trimmed by 6 bases and 4 bases, with 16 bases remaining between them. CDR3 length equals 14 residues. The CDR3 here is CASSPRDTAYEQYF. CDR3 bases: TGTGCCAGCAGCCCCCGGGACACCGCGTACGAGCAGTACTTC.

The V gene is TRBV29-1, the J gene TRBJ2-3, with D perhaps given as TRBD1 or TRBD2 (6 bases each). Trimming shortened V by 5 bases and J by 5 bases, and 14 bases separated the two germline ends. CDR3 length: 13 residues. CDR1 SQVTM and CDR2 ANQGSEA come from the germline V gene. CDR3 protein: CSVRGVQVDTQYF. The CDR3 DNA follows: TGCAGCGTTAGGGGGGTTCAGGTAGATACGCAGTATTTT.

V and J are TRBV29-1 and TRBJ1-1, with TRBD1 as a possible D gene (6 bases). The V and J ends lost 7 bases and 6 bases respectively, with 9 bases between them. CDR1 is SQVTM, CDR2 ANQGSEA, per germline. This CDR3 spans 10 amino acids. This CDR3 is CSGGHAEAFF. The CDR3 region has the DNA TGCAGCGGGGGACACGCTGAAGCTTTCTTT.

The V gene is TRBV7-3, the J gene TRBJ2-1, with TRBD2 identical over 7 bases. The CDR3 loop spans 16 amino acids. Germline V gene sequence: CDR1 SGHTA, CDR2 FQGTGA. Germline trimming cut 2 bases from V and 7 bases from J; bases unmatched to any gene: 11. The CDR3 loop reads CASSLVSGLGGNEQFF. CDR3 sequence (DNA): TGTGCCAGCAGCTTAGTTTCGGGACTGGGAGGGAATGAGCAGTTCTTC. Based on the CDR3 plus reference TRBV7-3 and TRBJ2-1, the full variable domain is GAGVSQTPSNKVTEKGKYVELRCDPISGHTALYWYRQSLGQGPEFLIYFQGTGAADDSGLPNDRFFAVRPEGSVSTLKIQRTERGDSAVYLCASSLVSGLGGNEQFFGPGTRLTVL.

This clonotype was detected a few times. The chain is built from TRBV29-1 and TRBJ1-2; 10 bases match TRBD1. The V segment lost 6 bases and the J segment 8 bases; nucleotides outside the gene matches: 9. Germline assignment: CDR1 SQVTM and CDR2 ANQGSEA. The length of the CDR3 is 13 residues. The CDR3 protein is CSVLDRGLKGYTF. As DNA, the CDR3 is TGCAGCGTACTCGACAGGGGGCTGAAGGGCTACACCTTC.

The gene calls are TRBV9 and TRBJ2-7; D might be TRBD2 (5 bases). The CDR3 has 14 amino acids. Germline CDR1 and CDR2: SGDLS and YYNGEE. V was trimmed by 3 bases and J by 4 bases, leaving 14 bases between them. The CDR3 is CASSGGIQPYEQYF. The CDR3 DNA reads as TGTGCCAGCAGCGGAGGGATACAACCGTACGAGCAGTACTTC.

This clonotype was observed a handful of times. The chain is built from TRBV18 and TRBJ2-4; 15 bases map to TRBD2. The junction had 3 bases not matched to a gene; V was cut back by 2 bases and J by 10 bases. CDR1 and CDR2 (germline): KGHSH, LQKENI. This CDR3 region has 15 residues. For the CDR3, the DNA is TGTGCCAGCTCACCAGAGGGACTAGCGGGAGGAATTCAGTACTTC. Residues: CASSPEGLAGGIQYF.